The present T cell receptor (beta chain) was sequenced within a study of OX40 agonist ivuxolimab in advanced cancers. The method was immunoSEQ multiplex PCR; TCRdb's version includes in-frame clones alone and lacks a portion of them. The sample has 80,000 to 90,000 clones, about 88% seen once. Patients were ruled out by autoimmune disease history or systemic immunosuppression. Trimming shortened V by 3 bases and J by 3 bases, and 15 bases separated the two germline ends. This CDR3 comprises 15 residues. Per the germline V gene, CDR1 is SGHAT and CDR2 is FQNNGV. The chain carries TRBV11-2 and TRBJ2-7, with D possibly matching TRBD1 (6 bases). The sequence was collected from an adult with an advanced solid tumor such as melanoma, head and neck, liver or kidney cancer. This sample comprised CD4+ or CD8+ T cells sorted from blood, obtained in a trial of the OX40 agonist ivuxolimab. CDR3 in DNA: TGTGCCAGCAGCTTGGCCCTAGGACAGATCTACGAGCAGTACTTC. Its protein is CASSLALGQIYEQYF. Variable domain in full (rest from reference TRBV11-2 and TRBJ2-7): EAGVAQSPRYKIIEKRQSVAFWCNPISGHATLYWYQQILGQGPKLLIQFQNNGVVDDSQLPKDRFSAERLKGVDSTLKIQPAKLEDSAVYLCASSLALGQIYEQYFGPGTRLTVT.